Included here is one TCR beta chain sequence, with context. The data were taken from a study of cytomegalovirus exposure and HLA in healthy donors. 60 Vbeta and 13 Jbeta primers were used in PCR. TCRdb keeps only in-frame clones here, not all; method: immunoSEQ multiplex PCR. In the table there are around 190,000 clones, around 81% of which are singletons. Whereas donors were nominally healthy upon sampling, unrecorded immune exposures were probable. The CDR3 covers 15 residues. The trim removed 4 bases at V and 3 bases at J, leaving 7 bases unmatched. Germline values: CDR1 SEHNR, CDR2 FQNEAQ (reference sequence).

The V gene is TRBV7-9, the J gene TRBJ2-7; 9 bases match TRBD1. The material sequenced was PBMCs. This clonotype originated in a man aged 18 to 35 in good health and CMV-seronegative. As DNA, the CDR3 is TGTGCCAGCAGCTCCAACCGGGACAGGGTCTACGAGCAGTACTTC. It encodes CASSSNRDRVYEQYF.